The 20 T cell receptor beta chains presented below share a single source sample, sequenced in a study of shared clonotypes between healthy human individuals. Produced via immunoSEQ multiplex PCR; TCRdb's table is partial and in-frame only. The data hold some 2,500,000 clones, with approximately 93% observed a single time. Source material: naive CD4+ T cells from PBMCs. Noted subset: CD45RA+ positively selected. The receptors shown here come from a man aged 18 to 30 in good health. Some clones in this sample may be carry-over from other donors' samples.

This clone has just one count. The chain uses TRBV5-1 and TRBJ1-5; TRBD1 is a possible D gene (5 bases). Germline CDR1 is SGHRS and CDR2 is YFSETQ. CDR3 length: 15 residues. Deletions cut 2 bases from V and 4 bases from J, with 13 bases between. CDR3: CASSFGGYWNQPQHF. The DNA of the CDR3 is TGCGCCAGCAGCTTTGGGGGGTATTGGAATCAGCCCCAGCATTTT.

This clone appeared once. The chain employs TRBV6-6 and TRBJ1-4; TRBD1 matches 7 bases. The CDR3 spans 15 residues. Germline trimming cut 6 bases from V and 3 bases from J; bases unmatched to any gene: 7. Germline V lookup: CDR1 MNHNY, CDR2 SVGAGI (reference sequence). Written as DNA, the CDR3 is TGTGCCAGCAGAAGGGACAGTTCCGCTAATGAAAAACTGTTTTTT. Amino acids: CASRRDSSANEKLFF.

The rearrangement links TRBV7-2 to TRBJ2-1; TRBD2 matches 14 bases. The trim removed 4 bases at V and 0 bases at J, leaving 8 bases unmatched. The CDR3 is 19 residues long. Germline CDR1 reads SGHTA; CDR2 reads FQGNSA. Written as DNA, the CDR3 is TGTGCCAGCAGCTACCCGGGACTAGCGGGAGCTCTCTCCTACAATGAGCAGTTCTTC. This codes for CASSYPGLAGALSYNEQFF.

The chain's CDR3 is CASRLGLSTGEQYF. In DNA form, the CDR3 reads TGTGCCAGCAGGCTAGGGCTTAGCACCGGCGAGCAGTACTTC. The chain uses TRBV7-9 and TRBJ2-7; D unclear. Trimming shortened V by 6 bases and J by 6 bases, and 18 bases separated the two germline ends. This CDR3 has 14 residues. CDR1 SEHNR and CDR2 FQNEAQ come from the germline V gene (reference sequence).

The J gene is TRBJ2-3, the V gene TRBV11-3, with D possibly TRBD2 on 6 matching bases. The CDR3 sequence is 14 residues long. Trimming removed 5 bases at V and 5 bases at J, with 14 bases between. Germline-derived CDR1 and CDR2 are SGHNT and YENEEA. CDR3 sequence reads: CASSPTGEVDTQYF. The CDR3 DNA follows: TGTGCCAGCAGCCCTACGGGAGAGGTAGATACGCAGTATTTT.

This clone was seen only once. This CDR3 is CASSRQEGDTEAFF. The CDR3 region has the DNA TGTGCCAGCAGTCGACAGGAGGGAGACACTGAAGCTTTCTTT. J is TRBJ1-1 and V is TRBV2, with D maybe TRBD1 (6 bases). The CDR3 extends over 14 amino acids. Germline CDR1 and CDR2: SNHLY and FYNNEI. Trimming took off 5 bases at V and 3 bases at J, with 13 bases between the two ends.

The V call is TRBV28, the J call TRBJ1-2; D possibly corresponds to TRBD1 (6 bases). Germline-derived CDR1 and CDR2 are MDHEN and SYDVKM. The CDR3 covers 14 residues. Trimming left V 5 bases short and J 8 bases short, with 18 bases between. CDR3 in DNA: TGTGCCAGCAGTCTTACCCCGGGGGCTCGGGGCTACACCTTC. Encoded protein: CASSLTPGARGYTF.

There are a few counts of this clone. As DNA, the CDR3 is TGTGCCAGCAGCGTAGGTTGGGGCGCGGACACTGAAGCTTTCTTT. Translating gives CASSVGWGADTEAFF. The chain recombines TRBV9 with TRBJ1-1; D may be TRBD1 (5 bases). The CDR3 length is 15 residues. V was pared by 0 bases and J by 3 bases, with 12 bases between. Germline CDR1 reads SGDLS; CDR2 reads YYNGEE.

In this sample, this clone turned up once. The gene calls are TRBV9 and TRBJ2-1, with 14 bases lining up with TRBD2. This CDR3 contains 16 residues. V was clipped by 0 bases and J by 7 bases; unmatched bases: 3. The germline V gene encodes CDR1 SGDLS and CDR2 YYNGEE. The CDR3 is CASSVGRLAGGNEQFF. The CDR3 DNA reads TGTGCCAGCAGCGTAGGCCGACTAGCGGGAGGGAATGAGCAGTTCTTC.

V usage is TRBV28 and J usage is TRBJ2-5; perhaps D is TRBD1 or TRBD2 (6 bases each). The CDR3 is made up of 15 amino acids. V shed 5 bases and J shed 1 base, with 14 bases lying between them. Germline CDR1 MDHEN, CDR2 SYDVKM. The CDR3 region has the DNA TGTGCCAGCAGTCCGCTCGGGGGCAGCCAAGAGACCCAGTACTTC. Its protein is CASSPLGGSQETQYF.

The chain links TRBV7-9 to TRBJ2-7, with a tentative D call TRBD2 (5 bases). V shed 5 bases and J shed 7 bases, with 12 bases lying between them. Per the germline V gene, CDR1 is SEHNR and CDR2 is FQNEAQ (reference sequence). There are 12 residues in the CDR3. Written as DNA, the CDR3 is TGTGCCAGCAGCCAAATCCGGGAAGAGCAGTACTTC. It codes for CASSQIREEQYF.

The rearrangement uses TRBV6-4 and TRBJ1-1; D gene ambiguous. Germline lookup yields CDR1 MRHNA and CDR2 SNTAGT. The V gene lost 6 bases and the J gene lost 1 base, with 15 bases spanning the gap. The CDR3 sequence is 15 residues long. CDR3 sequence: CASRRGENPNTEAFF. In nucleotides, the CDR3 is TGTGCCAGCAGACGAGGAGAGAACCCGAACACTGAAGCTTTCTTT.

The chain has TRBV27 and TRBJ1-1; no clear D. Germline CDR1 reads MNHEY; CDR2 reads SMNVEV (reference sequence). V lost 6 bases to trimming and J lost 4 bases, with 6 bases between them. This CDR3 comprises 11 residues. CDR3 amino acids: CASRGGTEAFF. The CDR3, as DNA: TGTGCCAGCAGGGGTGGCACTGAAGCTTTCTTT.

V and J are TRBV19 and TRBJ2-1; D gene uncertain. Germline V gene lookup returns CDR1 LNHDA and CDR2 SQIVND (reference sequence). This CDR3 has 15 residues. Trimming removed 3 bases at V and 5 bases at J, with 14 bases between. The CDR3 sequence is CASSIHPPRDNEQFF. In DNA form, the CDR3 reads TGTGCCAGTAGTATCCACCCCCCTCGAGACAATGAGCAGTTCTTC.

The CDR3 DNA follows: TGTGCCATCAGGGGGGCACTAGACGAAGAGACCCAGTACTTC. Translating gives CAIRGALDEETQYF. This chain uses TRBV10-3 with TRBJ2-5; tentatively, D is TRBD1 (6 bases). Trimming left V 6 bases short and J 3 bases short, with 14 bases between. Germline CDR1 ENHRY, CDR2 SYGVKD. The CDR3 loop spans 14 amino acids.

The CDR3 sequence is CASSRDKYEQYF. In DNA, the CDR3 is TGTGCCAGCAGTCGGGACAAGTACGAGCAGTACTTC. The gene calls are TRBV28 and TRBJ2-7, with a tentative D call TRBD1 (6 bases). The V end was cut by 5 bases, the J end by 4 bases, with 9 bases between. CDR1 is MDHEN and CDR2 is SYDVKM in the germline V gene. This CDR3 has 12 amino acids. The whole variable domain, filled in from reference TRBV28 and TRBJ2-7, reads DVKVTQSSRYLVKRTGEKVFLECVQDMDHENMFWYRQDPGLGLRLIYFSYDVKMKEKGDIPEGYSVSREKKERFSLILESASTNQTSMYLCASSRDKYEQYFGPGTRLTVT.

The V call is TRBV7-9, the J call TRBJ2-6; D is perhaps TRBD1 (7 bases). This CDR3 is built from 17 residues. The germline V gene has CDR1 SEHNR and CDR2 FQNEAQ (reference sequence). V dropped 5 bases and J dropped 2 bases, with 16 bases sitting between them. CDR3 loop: CASSPQGGWAGANVLTF. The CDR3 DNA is TGTGCCAGCAGCCCTCAGGGGGGTTGGGCTGGGGCCAACGTCCTGACTTTC.

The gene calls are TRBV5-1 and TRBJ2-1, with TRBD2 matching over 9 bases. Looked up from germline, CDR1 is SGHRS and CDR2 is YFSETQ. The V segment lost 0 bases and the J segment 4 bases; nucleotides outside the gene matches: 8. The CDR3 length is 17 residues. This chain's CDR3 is CASSLGGSSGAYNEQFF. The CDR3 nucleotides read TGCGCCAGCAGCTTGGGAGGTTCTAGCGGGGCATACAATGAGCAGTTCTTC.

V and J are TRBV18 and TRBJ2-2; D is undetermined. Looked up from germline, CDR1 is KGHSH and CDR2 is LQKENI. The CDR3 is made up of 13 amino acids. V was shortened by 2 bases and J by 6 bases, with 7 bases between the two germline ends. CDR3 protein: CASSPGMAGELFF. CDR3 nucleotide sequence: TGTGCCAGCTCACCAGGGATGGCCGGGGAGCTGTTTTTT.

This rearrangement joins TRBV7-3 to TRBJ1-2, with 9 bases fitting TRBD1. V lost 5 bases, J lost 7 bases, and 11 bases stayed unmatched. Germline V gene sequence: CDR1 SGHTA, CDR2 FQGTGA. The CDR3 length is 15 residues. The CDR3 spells CASSPGAQGAFGYTF. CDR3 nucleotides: TGTGCCAGCAGCCCAGGGGCACAGGGGGCGTTTGGCTACACCTTC.